This is a list of T cell receptor beta chains from one sample in a study of blood T cell repertoires in COVID-19. The protocol was immunoSEQ multiplex PCR, while the TCRdb copy is restricted to in-frame clones and leaves out a portion. The profile shows some 80,000 clones, about four fifths of them singletons. The sequencing sample was made of peripheral blood. These receptor sequences come from an elderly woman with active or convalescent COVID-19. Each CDR3 is given with its conserved first and last residue. A D gene is named only where the DNA matches it firmly. The listing skips clone size in some rows; elsewhere it reads once, few, many or a size class.

>TRBD1|NA|TRBJ2-2|TRBV6-6
TGTGCCAGCAGTTACGACAGGGGGTCCGGGGAGCTGTTTTTT
CASSYDRGSGELFF
>NA|NA|TRBJ1-2|TRBV2
TGTGCCAGCAGTGAATTCCAGGGAATAAATGGCTACACCTTC
CASSEFQGINGYTF
>TRBD2|few|TRBJ2-5|TRBV9
TGTGCCAGCAGCGAACGAGGGACTAGCGTTGAGACCCAGTACTTC
CASSERGTSVETQYF
>TRBD1|many|TRBJ2-5|TRBV5-4
TGTGCCAGCAGGTCGTCTCCGGGACAGCCAGAGACCCAGTACTTC
CASRSSPGQPETQYF
>TRBD2|NA|TRBJ2-1|TRBV6-5
TGTGCCAGCAGTTCCTTACGGGGGGGCCTGGACAATGAGCAGTTCTTC
CASSSLRGGLDNEQFF
>TRBD2|NA|TRBJ2-7|TRBV7-2
TGTGCCAGCAGCTTACTTGGCGGGGGGCGGTTCGAGCAGTACTTC
CASSLLGGGRFEQYF
>NA|NA|TRBJ1-6|TRBV9
TGTGCCAGCAGCGGCTCACAGACAGAGCGCTCCTATAATTCACCCCTCCACTTT
CASSGSQTERSYNSPLHF
>NA|NA|TRBJ1-6|TRBV30
TGTGCCTGGAGTGGCGTAGGGGCGGATTCACCCCTCCACTTT
CAWSGVGADSPLHF
>NA|NA|TRBJ2-7|TRBV9
TGTGCCAGCAGCGTAAGGTTTAGCGGCTACGAGCAGTACTTC
CASSVRFSGYEQYF
>NA|NA|TRBJ1-1|TRBV5-4
TGTGCCAGCAGCTTCAGCTTGGGAGGGAGCACTGAAGCTTTCTTT
CASSFSLGGSTEAFF
>NA|NA|TRBJ1-2|TRBV19
TGTGCCAGTAGTATAACTGTGGACAGCCGGGGAGGCTACACCTTC
CASSITVDSRGGYTF
>TRBD2|NA|TRBJ2-7|TRBV6-6
TGTGCCAGCAGGGTAGGGCGGGGGGCGTCCTACGAGCAGTACTTC
CASRVGRGASYEQYF
>TRBD1|few|TRBJ2-7|TRBV3-1/TRBV3-2
TGTGCCAGCAGCCAAGTTTATCGCGCAGGGGGACGTGAGCAGTACTTC
CASSQVYRAGGREQYF
>TRBD1|NA|TRBJ2-1|TRBV5-1
TGCGCCAGCAGCGACCCGGGACAGGGTGGCAATGAGCAGTTCTTC
CASSDPGQGGNEQFF
>NA|NA|TRBJ1-5|TRBV3-1/TRBV3-2
TGTGCCAGCAGCCAAGGGATAGGGAGGGGGAATCAGCCCCAGCATTTT
CASSQGIGRGNQPQHF
>NA|medium-sized|TRBJ2-7|TRBV6-5
TGTGCCAGCTCCGAGGGCGCCTCCTACGAGCAGTACTTC
CASSEGASYEQYF
>NA|NA|TRBJ2-3|TRBV7-8
TGTGCCAGCAGCCTAGGGGAGTCAGATACGCAGTATTTT
CASSLGESDTQYF
>NA|once|TRBJ1-2|TRBV9
TGTGCCAGCAGCGTAGAACAGGAGAGAGGCTACACCTTC
CASSVEQERGYTF
>TRBD1|NA|TRBJ1-6|TRBV20-1
TGCAGTGCTAGTAGTACCTCGGGACAGGGGAGGTCACCCCTCCACTTT
CSASSTSGQGRSPLHF
>NA|NA|TRBJ2-1|TRBV19
TGTGCCAGTAGTGTGGGACATAACAATGAGCAGTTCTTC
CASSVGHNNEQFF
>NA|NA|TRBJ1-2|TRBV29-1
TGCAGCGTTGAGTCGTCAGGCCAAGCTAGCTACACCTTC
CSVESSGQASYTF
>TRBD2|NA|TRBJ2-5|TRBV27
TGTGCCAGCACCCCAAACCCAGCGGGGGGAGATTCGGGGACCCAGTACTTC
CASTPNPAGGDSGTQYF
>NA|NA|TRBJ1-4|TRBV2
TGTGCCAGCAGCCTTCGAACTGGAAAACTGTTTTTT
CASSLRTGKLFF
>NA|NA|TRBJ2-1|TRBV5-4
TGTGCCAGCAGCTTGGAGGGGCGGGGAACCTACAATGAGCAGTTCTTC
CASSLEGRGTYNEQFF
>TRBD2|NA|TRBJ2-7|TRBV6-2/TRBV6-3
TGTGCCAGCAGTTACAAGGGCCAGGGAGGGTACGAGCAGTACTTC
CASSYKGQGGYEQYF
>NA|NA|TRBJ1-6|TRBV9
TGTGCCAGCAGCGTAGCACTATCCAGCTCCTATAATTCACCCCTCCACTTT
CASSVALSSSYNSPLHF
>NA|NA|TRBJ1-4|TRBV6-2/TRBV6-3
TGTGCCAGCAGTTCACCCAACGGGAAACTGTTTTTT
CASSSPNGKLFF
>TRBD1|NA|TRBJ1-3|TRBV7-8
TGTGCCAGCAGCTCCACAGGGGGAAATTCTGGAAACACCATATATTTT
CASSSTGGNSGNTIYF
>NA|NA|TRBJ2-2|TRBV11-2
TGTGCCAGCAGCTTATTCCGGGAAAGCTATGCGAACACCGGGGAGCTGTTTTTT
CASSLFRESYANTGELFF
>TRBD1|NA|TRBJ1-2|TRBV6-5
TGTGCCAGCAGACCCCAGGGGGAGACCCTCTCTGGCTACACCTTC
CASRPQGETLSGYTF
>NA|NA|TRBJ1-2|TRBV30
TGTGCCTGGAGTTGGGCGGGGGCGGCGGGCTACACCTTC
CAWSWAGAAGYTF
>TRBD1|once|TRBJ1-2|TRBV5-1
TGCGCCAGCACCGAACGACAGGGTGGGAAGTATGGCTACACCTTC
CASTERQGGKYGYTF
>NA|NA|TRBJ2-7|TRBV7-8
TGTGCCAGCAGCTTAAAGCGAGTAGCGCGAGAGGACGAGCAGTACTTC
CASSLKRVAREDEQYF
>TRBD1|NA|TRBJ2-1|TRBV6-5
TGTGCCAGCGGGACAGGGGTGGGGAATGAGCAGTTCTTC
CASGTGVGNEQFF
>NA|NA|TRBJ2-5|TRBV24-1
TGTGCCACCAGGGGCAGGGATCAAGAGACCCAGTACTTC
CATRGRDQETQYF
>NA|NA|TRBJ1-3|TRBV2
TGTGCCAGCAGTGAAGCTCGAGGGAGTGGAAACACCATATATTTT
CASSEARGSGNTIYF
>NA|NA|TRBJ1-1|TRBV6-2/TRBV6-3
TGTGCCAGCAGTTACTCTGTAGCTGAAGCTTTCTTT
CASSYSVAEAFF
>TRBD1|NA|TRBJ1-2|TRBV9
TGTGCCAGCAGCGTAGTACCAGGGGGCTTCTATGGCTACACCTTC
CASSVVPGGFYGYTF
>TRBD1|NA|TRBJ1-2|TRBV30
TGTGCCTGGAGGTTACAGGGGTTAGGGGTCTATGGCTACACCTTC
CAWRLQGLGVYGYTF
>TRBD1|NA|TRBJ1-2|TRBV6-6
TGTGCCAGCAGTCACCAGGGACAGGAGTATGGCTACACCTTC
CASSHQGQEYGYTF
>NA|NA|TRBJ2-3|TRBV30
TGTGCCTGGAGCTACGCTAGCGATAGCACAGATACGCAGTATTTT
CAWSYASDSTDTQYF
>NA|NA|TRBJ1-2|TRBV18
TGTGCCAGCTCACCAATTAGGGGTGACTATGGCTACACCTTC
CASSPIRGDYGYTF
>NA|NA|TRBJ2-3|TRBV5-4
TGTGCCAGCAGCTTTCGTGGCAGCACAGATACGCAGTATTTT
CASSFRGSTDTQYF
>NA|NA|TRBJ1-1|TRBV21-1
TGTGCCAGCAGCAAAGCTGCGGTGTGGGGACTGTTGAACACTGAAGCTTTCTTT
CASSKAAVWGLLNTEAFF
>NA|NA|TRBJ2-5|TRBV5-1
TGCGCCAGCAGCCTACAGGTGGGGCAAGAGACCCAGTACTTC
CASSLQVGQETQYF